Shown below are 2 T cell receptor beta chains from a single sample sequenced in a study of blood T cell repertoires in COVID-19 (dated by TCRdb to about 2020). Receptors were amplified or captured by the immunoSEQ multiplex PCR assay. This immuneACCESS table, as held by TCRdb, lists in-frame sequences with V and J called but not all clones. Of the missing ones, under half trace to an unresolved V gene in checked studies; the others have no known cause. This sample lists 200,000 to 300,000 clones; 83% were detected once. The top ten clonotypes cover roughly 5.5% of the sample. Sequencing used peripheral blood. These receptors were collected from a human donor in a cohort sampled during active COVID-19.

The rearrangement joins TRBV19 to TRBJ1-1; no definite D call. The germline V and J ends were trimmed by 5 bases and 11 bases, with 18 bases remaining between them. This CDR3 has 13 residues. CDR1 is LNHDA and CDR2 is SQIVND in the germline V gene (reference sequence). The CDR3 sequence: CASSQSELTRAFF. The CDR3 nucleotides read TGTGCCAGTAGTCAGTCAGAACTGACTCGGGCTTTCTTT.

CDR3 protein: CSASVVSDTDTQYF. The CDR3 DNA follows: TGCAGTGCTAGTGTGGTCAGCGACACAGATACGCAGTATTTT. The chain uses TRBV20-1 and TRBJ2-3; D not resolved. Germline V gives CDR1 DFQATT, CDR2 SNEGSKA (reference sequence). CDR3 size: 14 residues. V was clipped by 3 bases and J by 2 bases, with 12 bases between them.